Listed below are T cell receptor beta chains from one sample, sequenced in a study of response to subunit inactivated influenza vaccine. Each CDR3 protein is one row after TCRdb ran MiXCR on the RT-PCR reads. The data hold about 500,000 distinct CDR3 sequences, with 6% to 9% observed a single time. The sequences come from PBMCs from blood, collected around 25 months after vaccination. These receptors originate from a man between 50 and 69 years old who received an inactivated influenza vaccine. Each CDR3 is given with its conserved first and last residue. D genes are given only for firm matches. Part of the rows lack a size; the others show once, few, many or a class for expanded clones.

CDR3 | DNA | J | V | D | size
CASSLAQGSPLHF | TGTGCCAGCAGTTTAGCGCAGGGATCACCCCTCCACTTT | TRBJ1-6 | TRBV12-3/TRBV12-4 | . | .
CASSLVGTRNQETQYF | TGCGCCAGCAGCTTGGTAGGGACTCGAAACCAAGAGACCCAGTACTTC | TRBJ2-5 | TRBV5-1 | . | few
CASSLGIASYEQYF | TGTGCCAGCAGTTTAGGGATCGCCTCGTACGAGCAGTACTTC | TRBJ2-7 | TRBV12-3/TRBV12-4 | . | .
CASSLYRGPSTDTQYF | TGTGCCAGCAGTTTATACAGGGGGCCGAGCACAGATACGCAGTATTTT | TRBJ2-3 | TRBV12-3/TRBV12-4 | TRBD1 | .
CASSQETSKETQYF | TGTGCCAGCAGCCAAGAAACTAGCAAGGAGACCCAGTACTTC | TRBJ2-5 | TRBV4-2 | . | few
CSAPGQGGREAFF | TGCAGTGCTCCAGGACAGGGGGGAAGAGAAGCTTTCTTT | TRBJ1-1 | TRBV20-1 | TRBD1 | many
CASSQAGAGGELFF | TGTGCCAGCAGTCAAGCGGGGGCCGGCGGGGAGCTGTTTTTT | TRBJ2-2 | TRBV12-3/TRBV12-4 | TRBD2 | many
CASSQGTGPYEQYF | TGTGCCAGCAGCCAAGGGACAGGGCCCTACGAGCAGTACTTC | TRBJ2-7 | TRBV14 | TRBD1 | many
CAISESTASNQPQHF | TGTGCCATCAGTGAGTCGACAGCTAGCAATCAGCCCCAGCATTTT | TRBJ1-5 | TRBV10-3 | . | many
CSAIAGTGVEKLFF | TGCAGTGCCATCGCCGGGACAGGGGTTGAAAAACTGTTTTTT | TRBJ1-4 | TRBV20-1 | TRBD1 | many
CASSVAFASGVGASTDTQYF | TGTGCCAGCAGCGTAGCTTTCGCTAGCGGGGTCGGTGCTAGCACAGATACGCAGTATTTT | TRBJ2-3 | TRBV9 | TRBD2 | few
CASSFGTSSYEQYF | TGTGCCAGCAGCTTTGGGACTAGTTCCTACGAGCAGTACTTC | TRBJ2-7 | TRBV11-1 | TRBD2 | .
CASSLWDRGHNEQFF | TGCGCCAGCAGCTTGTGGGACAGGGGCCACAATGAGCAGTTCTTC | TRBJ2-1 | TRBV5-1 | TRBD1 | .
CASTPRGIGQETQYF | TGTGCCAGCACACCTCGGGGGATCGGCCAAGAGACCCAGTACTTC | TRBJ2-5 | TRBV18 | . | .
CSARRPGGDTQYF | TGCAGTGCTAGACGGCCAGGTGGGGATACGCAGTATTTT | TRBJ2-3 | TRBV20-1 | . | .
CASSQKRDSNSPLHF | TGCGCCAGCAGCCAAAAGCGGGACAGTAATTCACCCCTCCACTTT | TRBJ1-6 | TRBV4-1 | TRBD1 | few
CSATSGNTGELFF | TGCAGTGCTACCAGCGGGAACACCGGGGAGCTGTTTTTT | TRBJ2-2 | TRBV20-1 | . | .
CASSDRVGGGDTQYF | TGTGCCAGCAGCGACAGGGTCGGTGGAGGAGATACGCAGTATTTT | TRBJ2-3 | TRBV6-2/TRBV6-3 | TRBD1 | many
CATSEAGTSDTDTQYF | TGTGCCACCAGTGAAGCCGGGACTAGCGACACAGATACGCAGTATTTT | TRBJ2-3 | TRBV24-1 | TRBD2 | few
CASSYSLELFF | TGTGCCAGCAGTTACTCTCTGGAGCTGTTTTTT | TRBJ2-2 | TRBV6-6 | . | many
CASLELAGADTQYF | TGCGCCAGCCTAGAACTAGCGGGGGCAGATACGCAGTATTTT | TRBJ2-3 | TRBV5-1 | TRBD2 | .
CASSSSITGQETQYF | TGTGCCAGCAGTTCGTCTATCACAGGGCAAGAGACCCAGTACTTC | TRBJ2-5 | TRBV6-5 | . | few
CASSTGLAGVGQYF | TGTGCCAGCAGCACGGGACTAGCGGGAGTTGGGCAGTACTTC | TRBJ2-7 | TRBV7-2 | TRBD2 | many
CSARNPGTGIDTQYF | TGCAGTGCTAGGAACCCCGGGACAGGGATCGATACGCAGTATTTT | TRBJ2-3 | TRBV20-1 | TRBD1 | .
CASSPAGTVDYNEQFF | TGTGCCAGCAGTCCTGCCGGGACTGTAGACTACAATGAGCAGTTCTTC | TRBJ2-1 | TRBV12-3/TRBV12-4 | . | .
CAGSAGLAGFYEQYF | TGTGCCGGCAGCGCGGGACTAGCGGGCTTCTACGAGCAGTACTTC | TRBJ2-7 | TRBV6-1 | TRBD2 | .
CSAPYDGNTGELFF | TGCAGTGCCCCCTATGACGGGAACACCGGGGAGCTGTTTTTT | TRBJ2-2 | TRBV20-1 | . | .
CASRTGLNNEQFF | TGTGCCAGCAGAACCGGGCTGAACAATGAGCAGTTCTTC | TRBJ2-1 | TRBV12-3/TRBV12-4 | . | .
CSVYGTYEQYF | TGCAGCGTCTACGGTACCTACGAGCAGTACTTC | TRBJ2-7 | TRBV29-1 | . | few
CASSLGPGTGIETQYF | TGTGCCAGCAGCTTAGGGCCCGGGACAGGGATAGAGACCCAGTACTTC | TRBJ2-5 | TRBV7-2 | TRBD1 | .
CASSWDVTYEQYF | TGTGCCAGCAGCTGGGACGTCACCTACGAGCAGTACTTC | TRBJ2-7 | TRBV7-9 | . | .
CSARRDTGYTF | TGCAGTGCTAGAAGGGACACTGGCTACACCTTC | TRBJ1-2 | TRBV20-1 | . | .
CASSALGGTEAFF | TGTGCCAGCAGTGCACTAGGTGGCACTGAAGCTTTCTTT | TRBJ1-1 | TRBV12-3/TRBV12-4 | . | few
CASSGRDGPFRNTGELFF | TGTGCCAGCAGCGGCCGGGACGGGCCCTTTAGGAACACCGGGGAGCTGTTTTTT | TRBJ2-2 | TRBV11-2 | . | few
CASSDKGRTDTQYF | TGTGCCAGCAGTGATAAGGGTCGTACAGATACGCAGTATTTT | TRBJ2-3 | TRBV6-4 | . | few
CASSFLSSREQYF | TGTGCCAGCAGCTTTCTCAGCTCTCGCGAGCAGTACTTC | TRBJ2-7 | TRBV7-6 | . | .
CASSYSMGNEQYF | TGTGCCAGCAGTTACAGCATGGGTAACGAGCAGTACTTC | TRBJ2-7 | TRBV6-2/TRBV6-3 | . | .
CASSYVPGSSSYEQYF | TGTGCCAGCAGTTACGTGCCGGGTTCAAGCTCCTACGAGCAGTACTTC | TRBJ2-7 | TRBV6-2/TRBV6-3 | . | .
CASSLGGTANYEQYF | TGCGCCAGCAGCTTGGGTGGGACGGCCAACTACGAGCAGTACTTC | TRBJ2-7 | TRBV5-1 | . | .
CASSKQGPYEQYF | TGTGCCAGCAGCAAACAGGGACCCTACGAGCAGTACTTC | TRBJ2-7 | TRBV7-2 | . | many
CASTPGMADTQYF | TGTGCCAGCACCCCAGGGATGGCAGATACGCAGTATTTT | TRBJ2-3 | TRBV12-3/TRBV12-4 | . | .